This T cell receptor beta chain originates from a study of monozygotic twins with inflammatory bowel disease. TCRdb re-called the 5' RACE reads; one entry per CDR3 protein, DNA not given. The sample's table shows about 300,000 distinct CDR3 sequences. The germline gives CDR1 SGHAT, CDR2 FQNNGV. The CDR3 contains 19 residues. Input material: blood. This sequence joins TRBV11-2 and TRBJ2-5; the TCRdb call, TRBD2, lacks DNA for checking. This TCR was recovered from a human donor with ulcerative colitis or Crohn's disease, or a healthy co-twin of an affected twin (not recorded which). CDR3 amino acids: CASSPGLAGGPSWTETQYF.